These 27 T cell receptor beta chains originate from one sample sequenced in a study of T cell responses to AZD1222 COVID-19 vaccine. The method was immunoSEQ multiplex PCR; TCRdb's version includes in-frame clones alone and lacks a portion of them. This sample has around 150,000 clones, with roughly 94% found just once. Sequencing was performed on peripheral blood, taken on day 0 of AZD1222 vaccination. The source of these receptors is an adult in good health.

The DNA for the CDR3 is TGTGCCAGCTCACCTCCAGGATGGACAGGGGAAGGCTACACCTTC. Translated, it gives CASSPPGWTGEGYTF. The chain uses TRBV18 and TRBJ1-2; 9 bases align to TRBD1. The ends lost 3 bases at V and 8 bases at J; junction bases unmatched: 10. Germline V gene sequence: CDR1 KGHSH, CDR2 LQKENI. This CDR3 region has 15 residues.

This chain uses TRBV5-1 with TRBJ2-3, with 11 positions matching TRBD2. The germline gives CDR1 SGHRS, CDR2 YFSETQ. Unmatched junction bases numbered 3, after V lost 4 bases and J lost 5 bases. The CDR3 has 14 residues. CDR3 DNA sequence: TGCGCCAGCAGCGCAGGACTAGCGGGAGATACGCAGTATTTT. The encoded protein is CASSAGLAGDTQYF.

The chain employs TRBV4-3 and TRBJ2-1, with D unresolved. The germline V gene encodes CDR1 LGHNA and CDR2 YSLEER. V lost 3 bases, J lost 5 bases, and 14 bases lay in between. The CDR3 consists of 15 residues. CDR3 sequence: CASSQGISWDNEQFF. The CDR3 DNA follows: TGCGCCAGCAGCCAGGGGATTAGCTGGGACAATGAGCAGTTCTTC.

The chain has TRBV6-6 and TRBJ1-2, with D unresolved. CDR1 is MNHNY and CDR2 is SVGAGI in the germline V gene (reference sequence). The germline V and J ends were trimmed by 1 base and 6 bases, with 15 bases remaining between them. The CDR3 is 15 amino acids. The CDR3 reads CASSYFVSGENGYTF. The CDR3 nucleotides are TGTGCCAGCAGTTACTTTGTTTCGGGTGAGAATGGCTACACCTTC.

Notes on this clone: The same CDR3 is also encoded by other DNA sequences in this sample. The chain couples TRBV9 to TRBJ2-3, with D uncertain. There are 12 residues in the CDR3. The V gene's germline CDR1 is SGDLS and CDR2 YYNGEE. V gave up 0 bases and J gave up 4 bases, with 3 bases separating them. CDR3 sequence reads: CASSVAADTQYF. The CDR3 DNA follows: TGTGCCAGCAGCGTAGCGGCAGATACGCAGTATTTT.

The V gene is TRBV7-2, the J gene TRBJ1-2; TRBD1 matches 12 bases. CDR1 is SGHTA and CDR2 is FQGNSA in the germline V gene. The trim removed 3 bases at V and 5 bases at J, leaving 4 bases unmatched. The CDR3 loop spans 15 amino acids. The CDR3 nucleotides are TGTGCCAGCAGCTTTTCGGGACAGGGGGCGTATGGCTACACCTTC. Its protein product is CASSFSGQGAYGYTF.

The chain couples TRBV10-3 to TRBJ1-1; 9 nucleotides agree with TRBD1. Germline V gives CDR1 ENHRY, CDR2 SYGVKD. Trimming removed 3 bases from V and 3 bases from J; junction bases left unmatched: 2. The CDR3 is made up of 14 amino acids. The CDR3 protein is CAISEQGADTEAFF. CDR3 DNA sequence: TGTGCCATCAGTGAACAGGGGGCGGACACTGAAGCTTTCTTT.

This chain links TRBV12-1 with TRBJ1-1; TRBD1 is the table's D call and was not checked against the DNA. TRBV12-1 is a known pseudogene. The CDR3 has 17 amino acids. The CDR3 here is CASSPNDRRGKNTEAFF. The CDR3 nucleotides read TGTGCCAGCAGCCCCAATGACAGGCGAGGGAAGAACACTGAAGCTTTCTTT.

This chain links TRBV6-5 with TRBJ1-2; 7 bases match TRBD1. This CDR3 is built from 12 residues. Germline CDR1 and CDR2: MNHEY and SVGAGI. Trimming removed 4 bases from V and 5 bases from J; junction bases left unmatched: 1. The CDR3 nucleotides are TGTGCCAGCAGTTCGGGACAGTATGGCTACACCTTC. It is translated as CASSSGQYGYTF.

Concerning this clone itself: Other DNA sequences in the sample encode the same CDR3. This CDR3 reads CASSLNLNTEAFF. In nucleotides, the CDR3 is TGTGCCAGCAGTTTAAATCTGAACACTGAAGCTTTCTTT. V usage is TRBV12-3 or TRBV12-4 and J usage is TRBJ1-1; no clear D gene. V lost 2 bases and J 0 bases, leaving 4 bases between the germline ends. The CDR3 consists of 13 residues.

The J gene is TRBJ2-7, the V gene TRBV2, with TRBD1 as a possible D gene (6 bases). The CDR3 is 14 residues long. Germline CDR1 and CDR2: SNHLY and FYNNEI. CDR3 bases: TGTGCCAGCAGCGAAGGTACCAGGGGCTACGAGCAGTACGTC. It is translated as CASSEGTRGYEQYV.

This chain joins TRBV7-9 and TRBJ2-5; D not certain. The CDR3 runs to 14 residues. Per germline, CDR1 SEHNR and CDR2 FQNEAQ (reference sequence). Trimming removed 4 bases from V and 2 bases from J, with 11 bases in between. The CDR3 protein is CASSSRTEQETQYF. CDR3 sequence (DNA): TGTGCCAGCAGCTCCCGGACGGAACAAGAGACCCAGTACTTC.

The V and J genes are TRBV7-3 and TRBJ1-1, with 8 bases identical to TRBD1. CDR1 and CDR2 from the germline V gene are SGHTA and FQGTGA. The CDR3 totals 16 residues. V trimming: 5 bases; J trimming: 2 bases; junction bases outside the gene matches: 10. The CDR3 bases are TGTGCCAGCAGCCCAACAGGGGGTCGGTACAACACTGAAGCTTTCTTT. It encodes CASSPTGGRYNTEAFF.

This rearrangement joins TRBV9 to TRBJ1-5; D remains unclear. Trimming removed 0 bases at V and 1 base at J, with 2 bases between. The CDR3 is 13 residues long. Germline V CDR1 and CDR2: SGDLS, YYNGEE. This CDR3 is CASSVGSNQPQHF. In nucleotides, the CDR3 is TGTGCCAGCAGCGTAGGGAGCAATCAGCCCCAGCATTTT.

The chain joins TRBV5-1 to TRBJ2-6; tentative D call: TRBD1 (6 bases). The CDR3 has 15 residues. The V end was cut by 0 bases, the J end by 2 bases, with 6 bases between. CDR1 and CDR2 (germline): SGHRS, YFSETQ. The CDR3 DNA reads as TGCGCCAGCAGCTTGGCAGGGGCTGGGGCCAACGTCCTGACTTTC. Protein sequence: CASSLAGAGANVLTF. The full variable domain, completed using reference TRBV5-1 and TRBJ2-6, is KAGVTQTPRYLIKTRGQQVTLSCSPISGHRSVSWYQQTPGQGLQFLFEYFSETQRNKGNFPGRFSGRQFSNSRSEMNVSTLELGDSALYLCASSLAGAGANVLTFGAGSRLTVL.

This rearrangement joins TRBV19 to TRBJ1-2; TRBD1 matches 8 bases. The CDR3 runs to 14 residues. The junction had 5 bases not matched to a gene; V was cut back by 8 bases and J by 0 bases. Germline CDR1 is LNHDA and CDR2 is SQIVND (reference sequence). The CDR3 DNA follows: TGTGCCAGTCAACGGGACAGGACTAACTATGGCTACACCTTC. Encoded protein: CASQRDRTNYGYTF.

This chain links TRBV28 with TRBJ1-1; 10 bases are shared with TRBD1. CDR3 length: 14 amino acids. Germline CDR1 and CDR2: MDHEN and SYDVKM. Unmatched junction bases numbered 6, after V lost 4 bases and J lost 7 bases. Written as DNA, the CDR3 is TGTGCCAGCAGTTGGGGACAGGGGACTATTGAAGCTTTCTTT. This codes for CASSWGQGTIEAFF.

J is TRBJ1-4 and V is TRBV15, with 8 nucleotides matching TRBD1. V lost 3 bases to trimming and J lost 7 bases; unmatched junction nucleotides: 4. Germline assignment: CDR1 LNHNV and CDR2 YYDKDF (reference sequence). The CDR3 has 14 residues. CDR3 coding DNA: TGTGCCACCAGCAGGGACAGGGTTACTGAAAAACTGTTTTTT. It specifies CATSRDRVTEKLFF.

The chain is built from TRBV18 and TRBJ2-7; the match to TRBD1 covers 10 bases. The trim removed 5 bases at V and 6 bases at J, leaving 16 bases unmatched. This CDR3 has 17 amino acids. Germline values: CDR1 KGHSH, CDR2 LQKENI. Written as DNA, the CDR3 is TGTGCCAGCTCATCAAACTATATGGGACAGGGGTCTAGCGAGCAGTACGTC. Its translation is CASSSNYMGQGSSEQYV.

The chain joins TRBV19 to TRBJ1-5; 7 bases are shared with TRBD1. V trimming: 8 bases; J trimming: 5 bases; junction bases outside the gene matches: 15. The CDR3 totals 16 residues. Germline V gene lookup returns CDR1 LNHDA and CDR2 SQIVND (reference sequence). The DNA of the CDR3 is TGTGCCAGTCAGATAATACAGGGGAAGGGGGATCAGCCCCAGCATTTT. It is translated as CASQIIQGKGDQPQHF.

The CDR3 DNA sequence: TGCGCCAGCAGCCAAGTGTCAGGGAGCAATCAGCCCCAGCATTTT. As protein: CASSQVSGSNQPQHF. The chain couples TRBV4-1 to TRBJ1-5; possibly TRBD1 for D (5 bases). Trimming took 1 base from V and 1 from J, leaving 8 bases between them. This CDR3 contains 15 residues. Germline-derived CDR1 and CDR2 are MGHRA and YSYEKL.

CDR3 sequence (DNA): TGTGCCAGTAGTCCCGACAGGGAAACGAATCAGCCCCAGCATTTT. Protein sequence: CASSPDRETNQPQHF. The rearrangement links TRBV19 to TRBJ1-5, with 7 nucleotides matching TRBD1. V was clipped by 5 bases and J by 4 bases; unmatched bases: 8. In germline, CDR1 is LNHDA, CDR2 SQIVND (reference sequence). The CDR3 extends over 15 amino acids.

The chain recombines TRBV6-5 with TRBJ1-1; 8 bases agree with TRBD1. This CDR3 is built from 14 residues. V lost 10 bases and J lost 1; bases outside the gene matches: 8. Germline V gives CDR1 MNHEY, CDR2 SVGAGI. CDR3 in amino acids: CATLRTGSNTEAFF. CDR3 in DNA: TGTGCCACTTTGAGGACAGGGTCGAACACTGAAGCTTTCTTT.

The chain is built from TRBV3-1 (or the pseudogene TRBV3-2) and TRBJ2-1; 8 bases fit TRBD2. The germline V gene encodes CDR1 LGHDT and CDR2 YNNKEL (reference sequence). The CDR3 spans 17 residues. J lost 0 bases, V lost 4 bases, and 8 bases had no gene match. The CDR3 DNA is TGTGCCAGCAGCCCCGTAGCGGGGCGGAGCTCCTACAATGAGCAGTTCTTC. As protein: CASSPVAGRSSYNEQFF.

The chain carries TRBV6-5 and TRBJ1-2; D is ambiguous. Trimming shortened V by 2 bases and J by 0 bases, and 4 bases separated the two germline ends. The CDR3 sequence is 13 residues long. Looked up from germline, CDR1 is MNHEY and CDR2 is SVGAGI. CDR3 nucleotide sequence: TGTGCCAGCAGTTACACCCCTAACTATGGCTACACCTTC. Translated, it gives CASSYTPNYGYTF.

As concerns this clone: Additional DNA sequences in this sample encode the identical CDR3. The chain links TRBV28 to TRBJ1-6; D possibly corresponds to TRBD1 (6 bases). The length of the CDR3 is 15 residues. Germline CDR1 reads MDHEN; CDR2 reads SYDVKM. V shed 2 bases and J shed 5 bases, with 10 bases lying between them. The CDR3 coding sequence is TGTGCCAGCAGTTTAATGGACAGAGATAATTCACCCCTCCACTTT. Residues: CASSLMDRDNSPLHF. Full variable domain (remainder filled in from reference TRBV28 and TRBJ1-6): DVKVTQSSRYLVKRTGEKVFLECVQDMDHENMFWYRQDPGLGLRLIYFSYDVKMKEKGDIPEGYSVSREKKERFSLILESASTNQTSMYLCASSLMDRDNSPLHFGNGTRLTVT.

The chain employs TRBV4-3 and TRBJ1-2, with a possible D match to TRBD1 (6 bases). V lost 0 bases and J 2 bases, leaving 19 bases between the germline ends. This CDR3 is built from 18 residues. Germline-derived CDR1 and CDR2 are LGHNA and YSLEER. This CDR3 is CASSQEGHLSLANYGYTF. In DNA, the CDR3 is TGCGCCAGCAGCCAAGAGGGACACCTTTCCCTGGCCAACTATGGCTACACCTTC.